In this sample, the clone carrying this TCR beta chain turned up a few times. Its antigen is not known. These data are taken from a study of siplizumab effects on memory and regulatory T cells. Study-wide points: Suppressive function of proliferating Tregs from siplizumab cultures was not confirmed.

This CDR3 spans 13 amino acids. Germline V gene data show CDR1 as SGDLS and CDR2 as YYNGEE. Trimming pared 5 bases from V and 0 bases from J, leaving 9 bases between. Here immunoSEQ multiplex PCR was the method, and the copy in TCRdb shows in-frame clones only, minus some. The sample holds about 110,000 clones; just over 90% are singletons and the top ten take roughly 0.75%. The sequenced sample was Tregs sorted from blood. The sequence came from a human donor in good health. The genes are TRBV9 and TRBJ2-7, with D unresolved. The CDR3 here is CASRGYSSYEQYF. In nucleotides, the CDR3 is TGTGCCAGCAGAGGATACAGCTCCTACGAGCAGTACTTC.